This T cell receptor beta chain derives from a study of cytomegalovirus exposure and HLA in healthy donors. Points from the study as a whole: Among TCR sequences, most were rare, though some public TCRs appeared in many donors. The authors listed approximately 150 TCR beta chains as cytomegalovirus-associated. Cytomegalovirus status, reportedly, was diagnosed with high specificity and sensitivity by the classifier.

Per the germline V gene, CDR1 is LNHDA and CDR2 is SQIVND (reference sequence). This CDR3 comprises 16 residues. Unmatched junction bases numbered 11, after V lost 4 bases and J lost 7 bases. About this clone: Its target is unknown.

The assay was immunoSEQ multiplex PCR, and TCRdb's table has in-frame clones only and misses some. The table lists roughly 250,000 clones, around nine tenths of them singletons. Donors came from a validation cohort of over a hundred subjects, distinct from the first 666-subject cohort. The chain joins TRBV19 to TRBJ1-3, with 9 nucleotides matching TRBD1. The sequenced sample consisted of PBMCs. This TCR was sampled from a man aged 18-30 years in good health and CMV-seronegative. The CDR3 bases are TGTGCCAGTAGTACCCCTAAAAGAGACAGGGGGAACACCATATATTTT. It encodes CASSTPKRDRGNTIYF.